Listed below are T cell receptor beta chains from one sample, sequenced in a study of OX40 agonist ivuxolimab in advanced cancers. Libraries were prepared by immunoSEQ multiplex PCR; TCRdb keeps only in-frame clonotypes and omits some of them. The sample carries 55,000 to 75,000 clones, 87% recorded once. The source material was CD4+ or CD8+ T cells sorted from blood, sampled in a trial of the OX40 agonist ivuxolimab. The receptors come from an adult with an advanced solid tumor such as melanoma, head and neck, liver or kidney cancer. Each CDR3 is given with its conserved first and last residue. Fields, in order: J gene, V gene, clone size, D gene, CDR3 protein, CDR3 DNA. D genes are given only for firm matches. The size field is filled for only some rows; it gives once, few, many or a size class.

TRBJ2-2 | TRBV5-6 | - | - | CASSSSSATGELFF | TGTGCCAGCAGCTCTTCTAGCGCAACCGGGGAGCTGTTTTTT
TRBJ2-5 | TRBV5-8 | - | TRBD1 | CASSLMAGGETQYF | TGTGCCAGCAGCTTGATGGCAGGGGGAGAGACCCAGTACTTC
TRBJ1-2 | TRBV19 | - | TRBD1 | CASSTWGQGAHGYTF | TGTGCCAGTAGTACCTGGGGACAGGGGGCCCATGGCTACACCTTC
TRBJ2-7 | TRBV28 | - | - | CASSLPFFSYEQYF | TGTGCCAGCAGTTTGCCCTTTTTTTCCTACGAGCAGTACTTC
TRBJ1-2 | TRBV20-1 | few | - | CSAGDYGYTF | TGCAGTGCTGGGGACTATGGCTACACCTTC
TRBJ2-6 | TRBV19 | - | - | CASSIGNSGANVLTF | TGTGCCAGTAGTATAGGAAACTCTGGGGCCAACGTCCTGACTTTC
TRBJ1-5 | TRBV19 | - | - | CASSTGILEGQPQHF | TGTGCCAGTAGCACAGGGATTCTAGAAGGTCAGCCCCAGCATTTT
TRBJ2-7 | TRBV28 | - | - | CASSLGQLYEQYF | TGTGCCAGCAGTTTAGGTCAGCTCTACGAGCAGTACTTC
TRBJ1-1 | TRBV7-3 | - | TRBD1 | CASSPQGELTEAFF | TGTGCCAGCAGCCCACAGGGGGAACTCACTGAAGCTTTCTTT
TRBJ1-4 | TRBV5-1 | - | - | CASSLDGNEKLFF | TGCGCCAGCAGCTTGGACGGTAATGAAAAACTGTTTTTT
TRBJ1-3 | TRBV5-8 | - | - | CASSLYLSGNTIYF | TGTGCCAGCAGCTTGTACCTCTCTGGAAACACCATATATTTT
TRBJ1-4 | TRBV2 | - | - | CASRFRQGFGEKLFF | TGTGCCAGCAGATTCCGGCAGGGGTTTGGAGAAAAACTGTTTTTT
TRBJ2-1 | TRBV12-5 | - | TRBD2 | CASGLGLAGAYNEQFF | TGTGCTAGTGGTTTGGGACTAGCGGGGGCCTACAATGAGCAGTTCTTC
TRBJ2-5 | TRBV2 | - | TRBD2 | CASSGRSRLAGGGERIKGTQYF | TGTGCCAGCAGTGGTCGGTCGAGGCTAGCGGGGGGCGGCGAGAGGATTAAAGGGACCCAGTACTTC
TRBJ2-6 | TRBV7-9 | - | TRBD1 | CASSFTGGGANVLTF | TGTGCCAGCAGCTTCACAGGGGGTGGGGCCAACGTCCTGACTTTC
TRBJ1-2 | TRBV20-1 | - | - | CSGRRGYTF | TGCAGTGGTCGGCGGGGCTACACCTTC
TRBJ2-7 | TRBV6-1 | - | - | CASSPTPRGNEQYF | TGTGCCAGCAGCCCCACCCCCAGGGGTAACGAGCAGTACTTC
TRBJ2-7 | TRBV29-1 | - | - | CSARGRTYEQYF | TGCAGCGCTCGTGGGAGGACATACGAGCAGTACTTC
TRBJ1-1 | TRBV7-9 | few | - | CASSLGQQAFF | TGTGCCAGCAGCTTAGGGCAGCAGGCTTTCTTT
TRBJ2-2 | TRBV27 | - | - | CASSLDTGELFF | TGTGCCAGCAGTTTAGACACCGGGGAGCTGTTTTTT
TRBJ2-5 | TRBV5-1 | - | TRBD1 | CASSLGQGARETQYF | TGCGCCAGCAGCTTGGGGCAGGGGGCGCGGGAGACCCAGTACTTC
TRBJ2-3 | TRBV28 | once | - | CASSLTRGSQYF | TGTGCCAGCAGTTTAACGAGGGGGTCGCAGTATTTT
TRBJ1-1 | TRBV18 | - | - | CASSPNRETEAFF | TGTGCCAGCTCGCCAAACAGGGAAACTGAAGCTTTCTTT
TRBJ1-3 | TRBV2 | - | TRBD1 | CASSGTGSGNTIYF | TGTGCCAGCAGCGGGACAGGCTCTGGAAACACCATATATTTT
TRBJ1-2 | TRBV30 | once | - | CAWSVRMANLGYTF | TGTGCCTGGAGTGTACGAATGGCGAACCTAGGCTACACCTTC
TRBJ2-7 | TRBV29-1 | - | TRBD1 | CSVVRQGASYEQYF | TGCAGCGTTGTGAGACAGGGGGCCTCTTACGAGCAGTACTTC
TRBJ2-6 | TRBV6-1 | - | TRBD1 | CTSSGRQGAYSGANVLTF | TGTACCAGCAGTGGGAGACAGGGGGCTTATTCTGGGGCCAACGTCCTGACTTTC
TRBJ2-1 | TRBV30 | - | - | CAWSVWAGGNEQFF | TGTGCCTGGAGTGTGTGGGCAGGGGGGAATGAGCAGTTCTTC
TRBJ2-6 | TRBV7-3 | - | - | CARLGAGANVLTF | TGTGCCCGCCTAGGTGCAGGGGCCAACGTCCTGACTTTC
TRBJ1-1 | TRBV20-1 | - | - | CSATGDAEAFF | TGCAGTGCTACAGGGGACGCTGAAGCTTTCTTT
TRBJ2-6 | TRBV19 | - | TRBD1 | CASQQGANSGANVLTF | TGTGCCAGTCAACAGGGGGCCAACTCTGGGGCCAACGTCCTGACTTTC
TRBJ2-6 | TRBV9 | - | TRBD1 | CASSRTGASGANVLTF | TGTGCCAGCTCCCGGACAGGGGCATCTGGGGCCAACGTCCTGACTTTC
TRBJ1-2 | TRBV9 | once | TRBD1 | CASSVTLDRAPGYTF | TGTGCCAGCAGCGTAACCCTCGACAGGGCTCCCGGCTACACCTTC
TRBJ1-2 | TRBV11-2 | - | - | CASSSEGYGYTF | TGTGCCAGCAGCTCGGAGGGTTATGGCTACACCTTC
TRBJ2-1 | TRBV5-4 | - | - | CASSRDNEQFF | TGTGCCAGCAGCCGAGACAATGAGCAGTTCTTC